Listed here are 6 T cell receptor beta chains from one sample, sequenced in a study of early T cells in non-severe SARS-CoV-2 infection. TCRdb reprocessed the 5' RACE reads via MiXCR and lists one record per CDR3 protein. The sample has 70,000 to 75,000 distinct CDR3 sequences, 12% seen once. The sequenced sample consisted of whole blood. These receptors came from an adult who was a healthcare worker with PCR-confirmed SARS-CoV-2 infection or an uninfected control (not recorded which).

The table lists this clonotype with many counts. CDR3 amino acids: CASSPGLINQPQHF. As DNA, the CDR3 is TGTGCCAGCAGCCCAGGACTGATCAATCAGCCCCAGCATTTT. This chain connects TRBV5-8 to TRBJ1-5, with unresolved D. V was shortened by 4 bases and J by 3 bases, with 11 bases between the two germline ends. The length of the CDR3 is 14 residues. The germline CDR1 and CDR2 sequences are SGHTS and YDEGEE.

The chain uses TRBV11-2 and TRBJ1-1, with unresolved D. CDR1 and CDR2 (germline): SGHAT, FQNNGV. V was clipped by 3 bases and J by 1 base, with 6 bases between them. The CDR3 covers 13 residues. The CDR3 reads CASSLGRNTEAFF. CDR3 in DNA: TGTGCCAGCAGCTTGGGCAGGAACACTGAAGCTTTCTTT.

This clonotype was recorded many times. The chain employs TRBV27 and TRBJ2-7; 7 bases match TRBD2. Germline CDR1 reads MNHEY; CDR2 reads SMNVEV (reference sequence). Trimming at V came to 2 bases and at J to 1 base, leaving 5 bases not matched to a gene. CDR3 size: 15 residues. CDR3 residues: CASSLSGTRSYEQYF. The CDR3 DNA sequence: TGTGCCAGCAGTTTAAGCGGGACTCGGTCCTACGAGCAGTACTTC.

This clonotype was counted between two and nine times. The V gene is TRBV15, the J gene TRBJ2-3; D remains unclear. The CDR3 runs to 13 residues. Trimming took 0 bases from V and 3 from J, leaving 4 bases between them. The germline V gene encodes CDR1 LNHNV and CDR2 YYDKDF (reference sequence). CDR3 amino acids: CATSRDYTDTQYF. CDR3 coding DNA: TGTGCCACCAGCAGAGATTATACAGATACGCAGTATTTT.

In its sample, this clonotype was seen many times. This chain links TRBV6-5 with TRBJ2-1; either TRBD1 or TRBD2 may fit D (5 bases each). Germline values: CDR1 MNHEY, CDR2 SVGAGI. The ends were cut back, 5 bases at V and 5 bases at J, with 13 bases in the middle. The CDR3 extends over 14 amino acids. Here the CDR3 reads CASSQGVANNEQFF. The CDR3 nucleotides are TGTGCCAGCAGTCAGGGAGTAGCGAACAATGAGCAGTTCTTC.

Only a few counts were recorded for this clonotype. J is TRBJ2-7 and V is TRBV6-2 or TRBV6-3, with D unresolved. CDR1 is MNHEY, CDR2 SVGEGT, per germline. This CDR3 spans 14 amino acids. V was shortened by 8 bases and J by 3 bases, with 17 bases between the two germline ends. As DNA, the CDR3 is TGTGCCAGCGAGAAGGCCCTATTACACTACGAGCAGTACTTC. It encodes CASEKALLHYEQYF.